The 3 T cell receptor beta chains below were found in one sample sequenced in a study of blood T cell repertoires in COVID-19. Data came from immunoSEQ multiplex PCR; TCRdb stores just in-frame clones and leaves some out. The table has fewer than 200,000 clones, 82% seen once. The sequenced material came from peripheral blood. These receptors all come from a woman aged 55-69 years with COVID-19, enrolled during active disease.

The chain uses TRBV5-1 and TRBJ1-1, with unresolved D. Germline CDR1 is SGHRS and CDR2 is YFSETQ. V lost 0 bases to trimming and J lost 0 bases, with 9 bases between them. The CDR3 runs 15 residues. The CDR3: CASSLDGVVNTEAFF. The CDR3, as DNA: TGCGCCAGCAGCTTGGACGGGGTGGTGAACACTGAAGCTTTCTTT.

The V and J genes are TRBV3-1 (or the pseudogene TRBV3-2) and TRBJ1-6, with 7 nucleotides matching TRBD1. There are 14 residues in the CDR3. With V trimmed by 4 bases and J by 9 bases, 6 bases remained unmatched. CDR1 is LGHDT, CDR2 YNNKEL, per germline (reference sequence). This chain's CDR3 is CASSPTGELSPLHF. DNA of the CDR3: TGTGCCAGCAGCCCAACAGGGGAACTTTCACCCCTCCACTTT.

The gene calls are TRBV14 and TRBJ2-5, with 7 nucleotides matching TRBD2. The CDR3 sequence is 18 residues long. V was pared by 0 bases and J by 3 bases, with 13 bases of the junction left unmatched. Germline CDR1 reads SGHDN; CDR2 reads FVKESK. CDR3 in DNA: TGTGCCAGCAGCCAAGATGAAAGACTAGCAGTCGGTAAAGAGACCCAGTACTTC. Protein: CASSQDERLAVGKETQYF.